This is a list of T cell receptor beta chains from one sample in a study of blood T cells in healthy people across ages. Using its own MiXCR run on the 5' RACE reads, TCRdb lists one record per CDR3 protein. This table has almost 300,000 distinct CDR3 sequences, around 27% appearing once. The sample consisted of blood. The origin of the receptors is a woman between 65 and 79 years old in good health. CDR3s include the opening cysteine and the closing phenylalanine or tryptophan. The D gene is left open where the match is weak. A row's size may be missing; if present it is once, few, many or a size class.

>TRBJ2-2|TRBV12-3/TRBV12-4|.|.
CASSTQQGTRSGELFF
TGTGCCAGCAGTACCCAACAGGGAACTCGGTCCGGGGAGCTGTTTTTT
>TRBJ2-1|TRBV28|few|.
CASSSPRGEQFF
TGTGCCAGCAGTTCCCCGCGGGGTGAGCAGTTCTTC
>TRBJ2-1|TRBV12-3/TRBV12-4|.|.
CATDGDNNEQFF
TGTGCTACGGACGGGGACAACAATGAGCAGTTCTTC
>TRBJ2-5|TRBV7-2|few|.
CASSLSRQREETQYF
TGTGCCAGCAGCTTAAGTCGGCAACGGGAAGAGACCCAGTACTTC
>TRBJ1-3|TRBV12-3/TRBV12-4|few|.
CASSQRSDSGNTIYF
TGTGCCAGCAGTCAAAGGTCCGACTCTGGAAACACCATATATTTT
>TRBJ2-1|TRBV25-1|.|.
CASSDLTTSTYNEQFF
TGTGCCAGCAGTGATTTGACTACCTCTACCTACAATGAGCAGTTCTTC
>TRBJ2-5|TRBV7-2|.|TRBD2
CASSLTSGRPQETQYF
TGTGCCAGCAGCTTGACTAGCGGGAGGCCCCAAGAGACCCAGTACTTC
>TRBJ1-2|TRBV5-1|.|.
CASSPDGTYGYTF
TGCGCCAGCAGCCCGGACGGAACCTATGGCTACACCTTC
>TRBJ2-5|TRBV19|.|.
CASSPWGRQETQYF
TGTGCCAGTAGTCCTTGGGGACGCCAAGAGACCCAGTACTTC
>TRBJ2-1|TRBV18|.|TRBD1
CASSPGQGDRDEQFF
TGTGCCAGCTCACCCGGACAGGGAGATCGGGATGAGCAGTTCTTC
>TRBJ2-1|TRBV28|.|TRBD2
CASSLRASGTYNEQFF
TGTGCCAGCAGTTTAAGGGCTAGCGGGACCTACAATGAGCAGTTCTTC
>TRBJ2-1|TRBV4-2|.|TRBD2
CASSHEPLAGRYNEQFF
TGTGCCAGCAGCCATGAACCACTAGCGGGACGCTACAATGAGCAGTTCTTC
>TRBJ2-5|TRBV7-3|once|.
CASSIDRRETQYF
TGTGCCAGCAGCATTGATAGACGAGAGACCCAGTACTTC
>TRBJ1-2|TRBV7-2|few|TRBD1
CASSLDATTGGRGYTF
TGTGCCAGCAGCTTAGATGCCACCACAGGGGGCAGGGGCTACACCTTC
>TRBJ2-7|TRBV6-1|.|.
CASSGEGVGEQYF
TGTGCCAGCAGCGGCGAGGGAGTGGGCGAGCAGTACTTC
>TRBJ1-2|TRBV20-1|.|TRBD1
CSARRTGGVYGYTF
TGCAGTGCTAGGAGGACAGGGGGGGTTTATGGCTACACCTTC
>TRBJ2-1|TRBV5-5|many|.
CASSLGQNPPNEQFF
TGTGCCAGCAGCTTAGGACAGAACCCGCCGAATGAGCAGTTCTTC
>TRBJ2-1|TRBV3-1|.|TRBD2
CASSRLAADNEQFF
TGTGCCAGCAGTAGACTAGCGGCTGACAATGAGCAGTTCTTC
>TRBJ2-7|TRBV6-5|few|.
CASRPGPGLYEQYF
TGTGCCAGCAGGCCGGGACCTGGATTGTACGAGCAGTACTTC
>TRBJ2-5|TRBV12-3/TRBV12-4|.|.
CASSSVVQEVPQETQYF
TGTGCCAGCAGTTCGGTGGTTCAGGAGGTTCCTCAAGAGACCCAGTACTTC
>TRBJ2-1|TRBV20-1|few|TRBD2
CSAGLSSGSSQQFF
TGCAGTGCTGGACTCTCTAGCGGGAGTTCCCAGCAGTTCTTC
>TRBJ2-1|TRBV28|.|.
CASSFQGNVNNEQFF
TGTGCCAGCAGTTTCCAAGGGAATGTGAACAATGAGCAGTTCTTC